The clone carrying this T cell receptor beta chain was seen a single time. The CDR3 length is 15 residues. Germline lookup yields CDR1 SGHVS and CDR2 FNYEAQ. V shed 5 bases, J shed 5 bases, and the junction held 6 bases outside the gene matches. This sample is drawn from a study of blood T cell repertoires in COVID-19. Overall study: Nucleic acid was either cDNA or gDNA, and it came from T cells, B-cell-depleted T cells, or PBMCs.

Per the original data handling: How many nucleated cells were present was estimated from reference gene primer amplification. TCRdb's table, derived via immunoSEQ multiplex PCR, lists solely in-frame clones and lacks some. That table furnishes V, J and clone size, whereas the DNA furnished D and trimming. This table has about 230,000 clones, roughly 83% appearing once. This receptor was taken from a man aged 40-55 years with acute or convalescent COVID-19. The chain couples TRBV7-6 to TRBJ2-7; 13 bases align to TRBD2. The sequenced material came from peripheral blood. CDR3 bases: TGTGCCAGCAGCCTGGGGACTAGCGGGAACAACGAGCAGTACTTC. Residues: CASSLGTSGNNEQYF.